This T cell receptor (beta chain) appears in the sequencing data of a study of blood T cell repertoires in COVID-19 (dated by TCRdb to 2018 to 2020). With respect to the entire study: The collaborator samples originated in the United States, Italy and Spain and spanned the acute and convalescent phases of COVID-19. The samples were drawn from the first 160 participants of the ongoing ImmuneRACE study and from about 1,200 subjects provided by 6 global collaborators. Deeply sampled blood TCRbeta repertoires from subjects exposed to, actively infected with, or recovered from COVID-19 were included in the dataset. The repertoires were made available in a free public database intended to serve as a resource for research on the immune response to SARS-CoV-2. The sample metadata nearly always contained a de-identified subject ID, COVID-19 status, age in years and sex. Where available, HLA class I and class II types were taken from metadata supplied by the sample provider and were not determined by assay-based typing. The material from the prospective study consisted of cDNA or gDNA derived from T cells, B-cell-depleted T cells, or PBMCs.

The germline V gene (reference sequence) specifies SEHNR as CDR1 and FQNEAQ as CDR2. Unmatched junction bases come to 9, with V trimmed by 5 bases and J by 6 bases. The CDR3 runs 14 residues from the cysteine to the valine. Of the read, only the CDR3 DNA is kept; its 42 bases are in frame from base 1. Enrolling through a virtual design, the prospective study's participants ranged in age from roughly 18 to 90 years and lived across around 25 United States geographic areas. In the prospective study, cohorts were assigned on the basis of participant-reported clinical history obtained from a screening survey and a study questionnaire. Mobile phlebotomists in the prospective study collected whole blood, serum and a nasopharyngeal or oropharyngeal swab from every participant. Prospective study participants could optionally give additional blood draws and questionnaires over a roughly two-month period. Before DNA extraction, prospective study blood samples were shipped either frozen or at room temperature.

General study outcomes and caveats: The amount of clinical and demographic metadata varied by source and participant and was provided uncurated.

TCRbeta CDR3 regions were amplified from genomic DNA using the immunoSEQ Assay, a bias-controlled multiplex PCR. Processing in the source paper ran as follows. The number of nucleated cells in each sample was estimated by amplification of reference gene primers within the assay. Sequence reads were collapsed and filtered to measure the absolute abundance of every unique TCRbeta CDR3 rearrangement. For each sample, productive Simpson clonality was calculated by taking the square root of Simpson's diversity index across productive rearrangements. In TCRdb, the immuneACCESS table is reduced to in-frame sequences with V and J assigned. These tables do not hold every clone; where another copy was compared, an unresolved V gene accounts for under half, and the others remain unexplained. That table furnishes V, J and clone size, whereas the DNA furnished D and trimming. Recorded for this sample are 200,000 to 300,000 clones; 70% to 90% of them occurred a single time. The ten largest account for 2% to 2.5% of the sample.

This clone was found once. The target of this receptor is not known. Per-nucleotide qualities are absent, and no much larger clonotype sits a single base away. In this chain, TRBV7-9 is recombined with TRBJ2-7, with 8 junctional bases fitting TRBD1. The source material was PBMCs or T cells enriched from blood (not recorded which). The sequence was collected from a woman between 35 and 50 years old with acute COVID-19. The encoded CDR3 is CASSRSGGAGEQYV. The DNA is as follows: TGTGCCAGCAGCCGTTCAGGGGGCGCCGGCGAGCAGTACGTC.